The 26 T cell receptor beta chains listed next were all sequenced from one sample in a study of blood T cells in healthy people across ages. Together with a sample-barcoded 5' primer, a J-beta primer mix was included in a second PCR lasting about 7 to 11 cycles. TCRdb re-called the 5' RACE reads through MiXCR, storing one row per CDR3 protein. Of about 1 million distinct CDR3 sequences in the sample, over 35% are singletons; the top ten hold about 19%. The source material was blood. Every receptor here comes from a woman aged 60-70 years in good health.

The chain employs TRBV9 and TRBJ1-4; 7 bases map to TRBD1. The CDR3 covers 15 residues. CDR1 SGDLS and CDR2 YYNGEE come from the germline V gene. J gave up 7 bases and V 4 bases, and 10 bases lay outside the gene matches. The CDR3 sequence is CASSTRQGGGEKLFF. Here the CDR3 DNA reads TGTGCCAGCAGCACTAGACAGGGTGGTGGTGAAAAACTGTTTTTT.

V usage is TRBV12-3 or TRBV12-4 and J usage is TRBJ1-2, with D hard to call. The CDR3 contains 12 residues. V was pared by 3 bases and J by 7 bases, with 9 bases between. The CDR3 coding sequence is TGTGCCAGCAGTTTTATGGGTGGTGGCTACACCTTC. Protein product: CASSFMGGGYTF.

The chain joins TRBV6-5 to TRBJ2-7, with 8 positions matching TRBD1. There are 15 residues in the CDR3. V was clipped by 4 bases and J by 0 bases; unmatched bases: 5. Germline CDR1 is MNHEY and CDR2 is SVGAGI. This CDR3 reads CASSSYGQGSYEQYF. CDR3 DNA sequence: TGTGCCAGCAGTTCCTACGGACAGGGCTCCTACGAGCAGTACTTC.

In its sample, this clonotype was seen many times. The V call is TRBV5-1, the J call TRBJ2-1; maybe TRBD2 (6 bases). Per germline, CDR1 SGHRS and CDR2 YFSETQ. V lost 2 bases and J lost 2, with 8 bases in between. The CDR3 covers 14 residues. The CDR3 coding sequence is TGCGCCAGCAGCTTAAAGCGGGCCTACAATGAGCAGTTCTTC. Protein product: CASSLKRAYNEQFF.

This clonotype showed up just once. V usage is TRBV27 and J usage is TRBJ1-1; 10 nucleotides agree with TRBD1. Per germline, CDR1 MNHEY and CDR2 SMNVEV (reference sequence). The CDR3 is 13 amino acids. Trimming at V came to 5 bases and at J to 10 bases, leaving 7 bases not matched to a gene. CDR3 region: CASSDRGRRGAFF. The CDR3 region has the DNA TGTGCCAGCAGTGACAGGGGGCGGCGGGGAGCTTTCTTT.

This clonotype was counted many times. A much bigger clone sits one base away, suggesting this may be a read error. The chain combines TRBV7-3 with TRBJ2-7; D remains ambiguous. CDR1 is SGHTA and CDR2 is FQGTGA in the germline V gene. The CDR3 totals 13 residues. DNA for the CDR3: TGTGCCAGCAGCGTAACAAGGATTAATGAGCAGTACTTC. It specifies CASSVTRINEQYF.

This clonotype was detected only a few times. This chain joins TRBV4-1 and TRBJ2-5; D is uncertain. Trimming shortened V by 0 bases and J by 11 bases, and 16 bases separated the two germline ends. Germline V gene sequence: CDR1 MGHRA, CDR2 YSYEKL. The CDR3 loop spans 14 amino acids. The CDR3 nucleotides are TGCGCCAGCAGCCAAGATCGCAGCAACAATGAGCAGTACTTC. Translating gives CASSQDRSNNEQYF.

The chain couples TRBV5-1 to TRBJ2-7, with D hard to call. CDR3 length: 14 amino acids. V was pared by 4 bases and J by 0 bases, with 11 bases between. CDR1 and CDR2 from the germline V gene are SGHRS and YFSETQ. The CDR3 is CASSSPPGSYEQYF. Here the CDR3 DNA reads TGCGCCAGCAGCAGTCCACCAGGCTCCTACGAGCAGTACTTC.

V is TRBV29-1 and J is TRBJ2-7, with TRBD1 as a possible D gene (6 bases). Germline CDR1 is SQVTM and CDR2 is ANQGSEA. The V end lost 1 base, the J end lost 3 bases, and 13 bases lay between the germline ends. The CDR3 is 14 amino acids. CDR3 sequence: CSVEGLGADYEQYF. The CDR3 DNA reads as TGCAGCGTTGAAGGGCTGGGGGCGGACTACGAGCAGTACTTC.

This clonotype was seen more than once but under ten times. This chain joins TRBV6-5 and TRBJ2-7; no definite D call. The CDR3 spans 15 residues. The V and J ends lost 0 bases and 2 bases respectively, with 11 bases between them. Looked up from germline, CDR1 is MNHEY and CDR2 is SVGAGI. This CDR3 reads CASSYSWGWPYEQYF. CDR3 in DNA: TGTGCCAGCAGTTACTCGTGGGGTTGGCCCTACGAGCAGTACTTC.

For the CDR3, the DNA is TGCGCCAGCAGCTTGAGGACAGGGGGCCAGAATGAGCAGTACTTC. Protein sequence: CASSLRTGGQNEQYF. The chain carries TRBV5-1 and TRBJ2-1, with TRBD1 matching 11 bases. The end of the DNA fits TRBJ2-7 better, so the J call may be wrong. Per the germline V gene, CDR1 is SGHRS and CDR2 is YFSETQ. The length of the CDR3 is 15 residues.

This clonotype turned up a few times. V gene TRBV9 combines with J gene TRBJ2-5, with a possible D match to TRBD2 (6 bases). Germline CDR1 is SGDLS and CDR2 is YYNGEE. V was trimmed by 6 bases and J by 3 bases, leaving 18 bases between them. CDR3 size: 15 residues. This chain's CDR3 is CASTLGGRAKETQYF. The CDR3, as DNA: TGTGCCAGCACCTTGGGGGGACGGGCAAAAGAGACCCAGTACTTC.

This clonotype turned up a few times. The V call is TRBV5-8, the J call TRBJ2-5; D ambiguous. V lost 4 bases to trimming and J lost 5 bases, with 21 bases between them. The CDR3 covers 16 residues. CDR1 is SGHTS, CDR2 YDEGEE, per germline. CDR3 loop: CASSPSRAGSHETQYF. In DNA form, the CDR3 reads TGTGCCAGCAGCCCCTCCCGGGCCGGGTCCCATGAGACCCAGTACTTC.

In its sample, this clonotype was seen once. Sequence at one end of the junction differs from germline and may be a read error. The CDR3: CASSLGHSVISTGTQYF. In nucleotides, the CDR3 is TGTGCCAGCAGCTTAGGGCATAGCGTGATTAGCACAGGTACGCAGTATTTT. The rearrangement joins TRBV7-2 to TRBJ2-3; D is possibly TRBD1 or TRBD2 (5 bases each). Germline CDR1 is SGHTA and CDR2 is FQGNSA. The CDR3 spans 17 residues.

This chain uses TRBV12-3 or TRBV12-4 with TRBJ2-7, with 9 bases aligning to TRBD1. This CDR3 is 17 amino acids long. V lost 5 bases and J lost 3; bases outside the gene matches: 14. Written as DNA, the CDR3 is TGTGCCAGCAGTCCTTACTGGGGGGACAGGGCTTACTACGAGCAGTACTTC. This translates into CASSPYWGDRAYYEQYF.

In DNA, the CDR3 is TGCAGTGCTAGACCAACCCCGGGGCCCAATGAGCAGTACTTC. It is translated as CSARPTPGPNEQYF. The chain links TRBV20-1 to TRBJ2-5; TRBD1 or TRBD2 may be the D gene (5 bases each). The V end was cut by 2 bases, the J end by 11 bases, with 21 bases between. From germline, CDR1 is DFQATT and CDR2 SNEGSKA (reference sequence). This CDR3 spans 14 amino acids.

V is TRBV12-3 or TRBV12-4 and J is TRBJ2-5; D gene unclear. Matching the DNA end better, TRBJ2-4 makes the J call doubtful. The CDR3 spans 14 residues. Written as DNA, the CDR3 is TGTGCCAGCAAGCCCCCACATTTTAGAAACATTCAGTACTTC. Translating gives CASKPPHFRNIQYF.

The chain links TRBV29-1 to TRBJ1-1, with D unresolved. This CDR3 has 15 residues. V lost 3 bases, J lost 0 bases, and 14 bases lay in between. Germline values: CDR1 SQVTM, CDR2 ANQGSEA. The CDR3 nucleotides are TGCAGCGTTGAGGTTCCTGGGCAGCTGAACACTGAAGCTTTCTTT. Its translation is CSVEVPGQLNTEAFF. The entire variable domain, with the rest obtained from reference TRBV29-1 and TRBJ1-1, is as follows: SAVISQKPSRDICQRGTSLTIQCQVDSQVTMMFWYRQQPGQSLTLIATANQGSEATYESGFVIDKFPISRPNLTFSTLTVSNMSPEDSSIYLCSVEVPGQLNTEAFFGQGTRLTVV.

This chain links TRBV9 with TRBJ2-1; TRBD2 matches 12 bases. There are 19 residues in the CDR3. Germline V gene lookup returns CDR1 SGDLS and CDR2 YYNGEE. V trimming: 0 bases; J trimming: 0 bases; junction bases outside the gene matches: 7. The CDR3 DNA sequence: TGTGCCAGCAGCGTAGATGAGACTAGCGGGAGTAGCTCCTACAATGAGCAGTTCTTC. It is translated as CASSVDETSGSSSYNEQFF.

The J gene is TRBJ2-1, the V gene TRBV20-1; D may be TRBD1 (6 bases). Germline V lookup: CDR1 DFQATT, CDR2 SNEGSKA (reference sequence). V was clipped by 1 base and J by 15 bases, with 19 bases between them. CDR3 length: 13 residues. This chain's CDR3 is CSARGTAGGGTFF. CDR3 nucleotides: TGCAGTGCTAGAGGGACAGCCGGTGGAGGAACGTTCTTC.

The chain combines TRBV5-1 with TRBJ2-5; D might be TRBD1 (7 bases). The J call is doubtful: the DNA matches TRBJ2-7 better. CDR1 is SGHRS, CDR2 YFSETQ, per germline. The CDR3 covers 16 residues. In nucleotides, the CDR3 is TGCGCCAGCAGCTCCGCTGGAGACTCAGGGGGAGGCGAGCAGTACTTC. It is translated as CASSSAGDSGGGEQYF.

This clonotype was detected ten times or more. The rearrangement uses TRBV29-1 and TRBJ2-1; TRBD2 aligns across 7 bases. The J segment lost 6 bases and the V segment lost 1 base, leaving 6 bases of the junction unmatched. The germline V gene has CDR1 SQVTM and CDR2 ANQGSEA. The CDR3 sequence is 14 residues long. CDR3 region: CSVEALGTINEQFF. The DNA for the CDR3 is TGCAGCGTTGAAGCCCTAGGGACTATCAATGAGCAGTTCTTC.

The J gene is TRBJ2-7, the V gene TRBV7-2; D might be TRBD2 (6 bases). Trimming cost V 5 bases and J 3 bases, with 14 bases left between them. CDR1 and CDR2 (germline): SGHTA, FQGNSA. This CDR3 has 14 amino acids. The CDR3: CASSPSRDFYEQYF. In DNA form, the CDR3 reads TGTGCCAGCAGCCCTAGTCGGGACTTCTACGAGCAGTACTTC.

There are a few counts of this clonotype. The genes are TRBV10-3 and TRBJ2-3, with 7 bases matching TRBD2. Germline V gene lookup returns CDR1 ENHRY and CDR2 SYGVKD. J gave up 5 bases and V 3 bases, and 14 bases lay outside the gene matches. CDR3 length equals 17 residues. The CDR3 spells CAISDESGIRHGDTQYF. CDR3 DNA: TGTGCCATCAGTGACGAAAGCGGGATAAGACACGGAGATACGCAGTATTTT.

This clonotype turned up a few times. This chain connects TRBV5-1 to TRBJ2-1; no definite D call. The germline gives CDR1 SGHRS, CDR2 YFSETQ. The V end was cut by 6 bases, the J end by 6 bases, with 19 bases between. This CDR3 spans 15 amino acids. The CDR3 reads CASNFGGLPSNEQFF. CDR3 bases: TGCGCCAGCAACTTTGGTGGGTTGCCGTCCAATGAGCAGTTCTTC.

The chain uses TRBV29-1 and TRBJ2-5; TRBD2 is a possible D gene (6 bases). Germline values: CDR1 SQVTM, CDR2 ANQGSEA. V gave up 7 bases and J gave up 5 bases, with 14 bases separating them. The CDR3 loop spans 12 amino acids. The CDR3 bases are TGCAGCGCGGGACTCCTGGGGGAGACCCAGTACTTC. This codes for CSAGLLGETQYF.